This paragraph covers one T cell receptor beta chain sequence. Its antigen is still unknown. This specimen comes from a study of cytomegalovirus exposure and HLA in healthy donors. Study-wide points: The finding came from a later analysis; first-cohort TCR clusters tended to co-occur in the 130 or so validation repertoires. Many donors shared some public TCRs, even though most TCR sequences were rare. Investigators reported 150 to 200 TCR beta chains as tied to cytomegalovirus.

Profiling relied on immunoSEQ multiplex PCR, and the TCRdb table lists in-frame clones only, not all of them. The data hold some 80,000 clones, with about 96% observed a single time. The ends lost 3 bases at V and 3 bases at J; junction bases unmatched: 7. CDR3 length: 16 amino acids. Germline values: CDR1 MNHNS, CDR2 SASEGT. The donors were part of the validation cohort, which consisted of some 120 subjects and was separate from the first cohort of roughly 620 subjects. The chain uses TRBV6-1 and TRBJ2-1, with TRBD1 matching over 8 bases. Input material: PBMCs. The sequence came from a man younger than 30 in good health and CMV-seropositive. In DNA, the CDR3 is TGTGCCAGCAGTGAGGAGACAGGGGACCTCTACAATGAGCAGTTCTTC. Residues: CASSEETGDLYNEQFF.